The clone carrying this TCR beta chain was seen a handful of times. Its antigen is unidentified. The CDR3 is made up of 14 amino acids. With V trimmed by 1 base and J by 3 bases, 2 bases remained unmatched. CDR1 is LNHNV and CDR2 is YYDKDF in the germline V gene (reference sequence). This entry is derived from a study of cytomegalovirus exposure and HLA in healthy donors. Study observations and caveats: Most of the TCR beta V segments (in an earlier analysis) were productive either about 87% or about 30% of the time. A later examination showed that TCR association rates differed by HLA locus, with DRB1 most and HLA-C fewest.

Amplification used 60 Vbeta primers and 13 Jbeta primers. TCRdb's copy holds only in-frame clones and misses some; the assay was immunoSEQ multiplex PCR. Of roughly 150,000 clones in the sample, 76% were seen once. The chain carries TRBV15 and TRBJ1-1, with 7 bases aligning to TRBD1. Material: PBMCs. This TCR was sampled from a male donor in good health and CMV-seronegative. The CDR3 coding sequence is TGTGCCACCAGCAGAGCAGGGGGGCACACTGAAGCTTTCTTT. Protein: CATSRAGGHTEAFF.